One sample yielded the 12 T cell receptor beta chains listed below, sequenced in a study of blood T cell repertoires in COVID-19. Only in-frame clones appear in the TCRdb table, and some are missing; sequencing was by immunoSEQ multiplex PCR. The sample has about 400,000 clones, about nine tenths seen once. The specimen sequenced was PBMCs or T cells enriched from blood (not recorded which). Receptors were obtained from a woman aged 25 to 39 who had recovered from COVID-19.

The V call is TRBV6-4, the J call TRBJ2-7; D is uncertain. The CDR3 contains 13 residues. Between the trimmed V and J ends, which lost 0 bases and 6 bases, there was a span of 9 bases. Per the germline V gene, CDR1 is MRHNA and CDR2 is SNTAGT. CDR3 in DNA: TGTGCCAGCAGTGACTCTTCGTATTTCGAGCAGTACTTC. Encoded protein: CASSDSSYFEQYF.

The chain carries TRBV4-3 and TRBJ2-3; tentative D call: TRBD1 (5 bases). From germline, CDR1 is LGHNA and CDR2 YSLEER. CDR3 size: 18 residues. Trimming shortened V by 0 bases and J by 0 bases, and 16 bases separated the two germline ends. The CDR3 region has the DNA TGCGCCAGCAGCCAAGATCGATTATGGGGCAGCAGCACAGATACGCAGTATTTT. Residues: CASSQDRLWGSSTDTQYF.

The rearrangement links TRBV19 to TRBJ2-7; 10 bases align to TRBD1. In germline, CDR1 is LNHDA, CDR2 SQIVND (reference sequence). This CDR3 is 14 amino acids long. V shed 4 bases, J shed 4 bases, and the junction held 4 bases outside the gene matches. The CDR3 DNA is TGTGCCAGTAGTAAGGCGGGACAGGGGTACGAGCAGTACTTC. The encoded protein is CASSKAGQGYEQYF.

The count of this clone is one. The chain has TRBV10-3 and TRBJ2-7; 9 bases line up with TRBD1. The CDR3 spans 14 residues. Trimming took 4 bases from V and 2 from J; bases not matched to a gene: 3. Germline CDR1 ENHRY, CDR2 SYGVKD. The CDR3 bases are TGTGCCATCAGTGGAAACAGGGGGCCCTACGAGCAGTACTTC. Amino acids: CAISGNRGPYEQYF.

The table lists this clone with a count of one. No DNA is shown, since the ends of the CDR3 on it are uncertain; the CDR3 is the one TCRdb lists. The chain's CDR3 is CSVGTGTRSYF. The chain has TRBV29-1 and TRBJ2-3; the D call in the table, TRBD2, was not verified against the DNA. The CDR3 adds up to 11 amino acids, both ends counted. Germline assignment: CDR1 SQVTM and CDR2 ANQGSEA.

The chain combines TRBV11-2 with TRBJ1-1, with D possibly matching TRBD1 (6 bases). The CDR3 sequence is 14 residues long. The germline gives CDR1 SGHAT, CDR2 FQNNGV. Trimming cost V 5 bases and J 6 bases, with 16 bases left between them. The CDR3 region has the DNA TGTGCCAGCAGCATAGGGACATTCCCCTCTGAAGCTTTCTTT. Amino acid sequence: CASSIGTFPSEAFF. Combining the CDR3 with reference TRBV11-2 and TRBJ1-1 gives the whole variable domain EAGVAQSPRYKIIEKRQSVAFWCNPISGHATLYWYQQILGQGPKLLIQFQNNGVVDDSQLPKDRFSAERLKGVDSTLKIQPAKLEDSAVYLCASSIGTFPSEAFFGQGTRLTVV.

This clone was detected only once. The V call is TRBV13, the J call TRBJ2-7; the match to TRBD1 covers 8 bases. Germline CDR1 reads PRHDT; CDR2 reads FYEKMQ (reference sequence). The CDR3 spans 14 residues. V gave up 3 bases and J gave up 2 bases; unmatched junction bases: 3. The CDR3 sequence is CASSFGQGPYEQYF. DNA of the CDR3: TGTGCCAGCAGCTTCGGACAGGGTCCCTACGAGCAGTACTTC.

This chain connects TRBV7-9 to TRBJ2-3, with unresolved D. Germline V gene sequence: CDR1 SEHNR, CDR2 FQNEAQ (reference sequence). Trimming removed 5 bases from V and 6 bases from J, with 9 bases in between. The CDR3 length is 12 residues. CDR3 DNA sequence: TGTGCCAGCAGCCCCTCCGGGGATACGCAGTATTTT. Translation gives CASSPSGDTQYF.

CDR3 in DNA: TGTGCCAGCAGCCAAGGGGGGGTCTCGAAGACCTTC. Its protein is CASSQGGVSKTF. The genes are TRBV3-1 (or the pseudogene TRBV3-2) and TRBJ1-2; the D gene is possibly TRBD1 (5 bases). Per germline, CDR1 LGHDT and CDR2 YNNKEL (reference sequence). The CDR3 length is 12 residues. The V gene lost 1 base and the J gene lost 14 bases, with 14 bases spanning the gap.

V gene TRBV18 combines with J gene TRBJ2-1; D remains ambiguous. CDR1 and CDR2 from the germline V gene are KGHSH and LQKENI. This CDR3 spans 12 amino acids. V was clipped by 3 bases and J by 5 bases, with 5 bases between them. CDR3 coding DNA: TGTGCCAGCTCACCTCCAGACAATGAGCAGTTCTTC. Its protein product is CASSPPDNEQFF.

This CDR3 reads CAIAKWSGTGNTEAFF. For the CDR3, the DNA is TGTGCCATAGCCAAATGGTCCGGGACAGGGAACACTGAAGCTTTCTTT. The V gene is TRBV10-3, the J gene TRBJ1-1, with 8 nucleotides matching TRBD1. With V trimmed by 9 bases and J by 1 base, 13 bases remained unmatched. This CDR3 region has 16 residues. CDR1 and CDR2 from the germline V gene are ENHRY and SYGVKD.

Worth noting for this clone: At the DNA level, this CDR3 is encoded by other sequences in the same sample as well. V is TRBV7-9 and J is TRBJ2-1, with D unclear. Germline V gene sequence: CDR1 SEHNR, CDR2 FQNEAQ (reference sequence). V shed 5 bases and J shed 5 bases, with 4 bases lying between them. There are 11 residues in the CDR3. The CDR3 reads CASSLNNEQFF. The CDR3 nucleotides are TGTGCCAGCAGCCTTAACAATGAGCAGTTCTTC.